This T cell receptor (beta chain) was sequenced during a study of T-cell memory formation after mild COVID-19. Study-wide context: Across donors, TCR clusters were largely donor specific.

TCRalpha and TCRbeta libraries used 5'RACE with constant-segment primers and UMIs. TCRdb processed the 5' RACE reads anew with MiXCR; each CDR3 protein has one entry. The repertoire consists of around 300,000 distinct CDR3 sequences, with roughly a fifth occurring once and the leading ten covering more than 20%. The V gene's germline CDR1 is SEHNR and CDR2 FQNEAQ (reference sequence). The CDR3 is 12 amino acids. With 8 bases clipped from V and 8 bases from J, the junction kept 4 bases outside the gene matches. Study conclusions and caveats: Researchers report contracting CD4+ clones mostly in CM and EM, with CD8+ clones in EMRA. Day 15 to 85 contracting clones showed balanced CD4/CD8; later expanders leaned CD4+.

This clonotype was detected a few times. Its target is not known. The specimen sequenced was PBMCs or a T cell subset sorted from them (not recorded which). This TCR came from a man between 18 and 29 years old who had mild COVID-19 (a few samples of this study predate the infection). Cell type and time point are not known. The V and J genes are TRBV7-9 and TRBJ1-4; 8 bases align to TRBD1. The CDR3 coding sequence is TGTGCCAGCTGGGACAGGAGGGAAAAACTGTTTTTT. This encodes CASWDRREKLFF.